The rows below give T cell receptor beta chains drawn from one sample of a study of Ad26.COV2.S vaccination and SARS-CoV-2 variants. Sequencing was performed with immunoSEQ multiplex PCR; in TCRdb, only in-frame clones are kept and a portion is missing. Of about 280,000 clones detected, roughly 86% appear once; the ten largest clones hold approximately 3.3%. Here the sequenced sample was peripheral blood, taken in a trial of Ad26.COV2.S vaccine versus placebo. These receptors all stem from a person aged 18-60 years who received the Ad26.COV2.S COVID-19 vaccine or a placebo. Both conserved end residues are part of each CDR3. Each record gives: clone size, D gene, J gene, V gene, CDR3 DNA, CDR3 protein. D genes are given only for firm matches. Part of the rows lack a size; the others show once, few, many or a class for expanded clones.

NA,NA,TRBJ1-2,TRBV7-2,TGTGCCAGCAGCACAGACAGGAAGTATGGCTACACCTTC,CASSTDRKYGYTF
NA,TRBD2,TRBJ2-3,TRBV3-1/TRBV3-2,TGTGCCAGCAGCCGTAGCGGGAGCACAGATACGCAGTATTTT,CASSRSGSTDTQYF
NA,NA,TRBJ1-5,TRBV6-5,TGTGCCAGCAGGCCCGGACTTAGCAATCAGCCCCAGCATTTT,CASRPGLSNQPQHF
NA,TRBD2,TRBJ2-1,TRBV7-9,TGTGCCAGCAGCTATCACTCCGGGACTAGCGGGAGGGGAGAGCAGTTCTTC,CASSYHSGTSGRGEQFF
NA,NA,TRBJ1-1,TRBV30,TGTGCCTGGGGACGGAGGAACACTGAAGCTTTCTTT,CAWGRRNTEAFF
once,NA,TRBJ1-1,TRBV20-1,TGCAGTGCGAGCCCCCTCGGCGAAGCTTTCTTT,CSASPLGEAFF
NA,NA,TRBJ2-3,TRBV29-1,TGCAGCGCAGCGGAGGGGTTTGCTAGCACAGATACGCAGTATTTT,CSAAEGFASTDTQYF
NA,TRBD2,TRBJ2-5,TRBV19,TGTGCCAGTACGAGCGGTCTAGCGGGGCCCCAAGAGACCCAGTACTTC,CASTSGLAGPQETQYF
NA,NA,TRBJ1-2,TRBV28,TGTGCCAGCCTTACGTGGGACCGGGGGAAAGAAGCTAACTATGGCTACACCTTC,CASLTWDRGKEANYGYTF
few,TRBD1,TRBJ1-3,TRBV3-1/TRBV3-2,TGTGCCAGCAGCCAGGAGGACAGGGGAAACACCATATATTTT,CASSQEDRGNTIYF
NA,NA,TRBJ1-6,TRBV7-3,TGTGCCAGCAGCTCAGGCTCTAATTCACCCCTCCACTTT,CASSSGSNSPLHF
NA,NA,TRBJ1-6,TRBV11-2,TGTGCCAGCAGCTCTCAAAGCGCAGGGGCCCTCCACTTT,CASSSQSAGALHF
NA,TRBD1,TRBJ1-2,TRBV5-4,TGTGCCAGCAGCTTGGTGGACAGGGAAGGCTATGGCTACACCTTC,CASSLVDREGYGYTF
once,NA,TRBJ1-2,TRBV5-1,TGCGCCAGCAGCTTGTTTGGGGAGGGTCCAAATGGCTACACCTTC,CASSLFGEGPNGYTF
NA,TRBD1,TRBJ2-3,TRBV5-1,TGCGCCAGCAGCTCTGGACAGGGGACGACAGATACGCAGTATTTT,CASSSGQGTTDTQYF
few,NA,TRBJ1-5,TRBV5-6,TGTGCCAGCAGCTTGGGGCAGGGGATTCAGCCCCAGCATTTT,CASSLGQGIQPQHF
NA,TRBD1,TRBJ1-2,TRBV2,TGTGCCAGCAGCGCCTGGACAGGGGGAAACTATGGCTACACCTTC,CASSAWTGGNYGYTF
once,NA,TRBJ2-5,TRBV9,TGTGCCAGCAGCGTAGCTGTGAGTTTGGAGACCCAGTACTTC,CASSVAVSLETQYF
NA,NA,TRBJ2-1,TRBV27,TGTGCCAGCAACCCACCAAGGGGTGAGCAGTTCTTC,CASNPPRGEQFF
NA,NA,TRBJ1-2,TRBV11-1,TGTGCCAGCAGCTTACGGCAGGACGACTATGGCTACACCTTC,CASSLRQDDYGYTF
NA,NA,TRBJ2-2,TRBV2,TGTGCCAGCAGATCAGGCTATCCGAACACCGGGGAGCTGTTTTTT,CASRSGYPNTGELFF
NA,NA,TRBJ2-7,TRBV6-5,TGTGCCAGCAGTCCTGGACAGGGAGGGCCCTACGAGCAGTACTTC,CASSPGQGGPYEQYF
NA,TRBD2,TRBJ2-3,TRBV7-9,TGTGCCAGCAGCCTCCCCTTAGCGGGGGGTCACGGTACGCAGTATTTT,CASSLPLAGGHGTQYF
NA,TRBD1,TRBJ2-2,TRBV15,TGTGCCACCAGCAGGGGCCGGGACAGCATGGGCGGGGAGCTGTTTTTT,CATSRGRDSMGGELFF
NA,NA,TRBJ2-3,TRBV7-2,TGTGCCAGCAGTTTGGTGGGGGCTCGGATTACGCAGTATTTT,CASSLVGARITQYF
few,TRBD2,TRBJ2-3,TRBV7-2,TGTGCCAGCAGCCTCGGCACTAGCGGATCAGATACGCAGTATTTT,CASSLGTSGSDTQYF
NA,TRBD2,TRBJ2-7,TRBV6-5,TGTGCCAGCAGTTACTCGGCTAGCGGGGGGTACGAGCAGTACTTC,CASSYSASGGYEQYF
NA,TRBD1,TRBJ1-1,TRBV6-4,TGTGCCAGCTCCGAGGGGGCAATGAACACTGAAGCTTTCTTT,CASSEGAMNTEAFF
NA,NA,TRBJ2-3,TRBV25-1,TGTGCCAGCAGTGGGGAGACAGGCACAGATACGCAGTATTTT,CASSGETGTDTQYF
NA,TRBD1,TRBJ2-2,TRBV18,TGTGCCAGCTCACCCCGGACAGGGGGAAACACCGGGGAGCTGTTTTTT,CASSPRTGGNTGELFF
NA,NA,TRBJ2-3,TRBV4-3,TGCGCCAGCAGCCAAGATTTGTCTAGCACTACAGATACGCAGTATTTT,CASSQDLSSTTDTQYF
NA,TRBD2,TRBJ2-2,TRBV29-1,TGCAGCGTTGACGCTAGCGGGGGCCGGGGCGGGGAGCTGTTTTTT,CSVDASGGRGGELFF
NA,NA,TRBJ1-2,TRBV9,TGTGCCAGCAGCTTCGGGGACATCGGCTATGGCTACACCTTC,CASSFGDIGYGYTF
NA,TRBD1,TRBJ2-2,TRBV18,TGTGCCAGCTCAACCACTCAGGGGGCCGGGGAGCTGTTTTTT,CASSTTQGAGELFF
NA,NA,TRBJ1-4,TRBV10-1,TGCGCCAGCAGTGAGGGAAATGAAAAACTGTTTTTT,CASSEGNEKLFF
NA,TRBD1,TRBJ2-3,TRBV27,TGTGCCAGCTGGAAGTGGTCAGGGGGATCCACAGATACGCAGTATTTT,CASWKWSGGSTDTQYF
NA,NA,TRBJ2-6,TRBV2,TGTGCCAGCAGGGTTCCGGACGGCTCTGGGGCCAACGTCCTGACTTTC,CASRVPDGSGANVLTF
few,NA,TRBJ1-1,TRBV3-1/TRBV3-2,TGTGCCAGCAGCCCGGGGGGACGTTTTTACACTGAAGCTTTCTTT,CASSPGGRFYTEAFF
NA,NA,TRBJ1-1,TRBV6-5,TGTGCCAGCACCGAAGGGGGGCACACTGAAGCTTTCTTT,CASTEGGHTEAFF
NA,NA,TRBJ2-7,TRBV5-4,TGTGCCAGCAGCCCCGATAGCGGAACGTCACTTTACGAGCAGTACTTC,CASSPDSGTSLYEQYF
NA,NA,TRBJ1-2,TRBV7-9,TGTGCCAGCAGCCCTGGTGGAGGGGGTTCCTATGGCTACACCTTC,CASSPGGGGSYGYTF
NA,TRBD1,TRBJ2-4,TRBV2,TGTGCCAGTAGGACAGGGGTAAACATTCAGTACTTC,CASRTGVNIQYF
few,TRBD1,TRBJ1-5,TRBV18,TGTGCCAGCTCACCCTCTTTTCGGACAGGGGGACTGAATCAGCCCCAGCATTTT,CASSPSFRTGGLNQPQHF
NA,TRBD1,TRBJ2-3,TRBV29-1,TGCAGCGTTGAAGGACAGGGTCGGGTGGGTACGCAGTATTTT,CSVEGQGRVGTQYF
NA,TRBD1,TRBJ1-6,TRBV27,TGTGCCAGCAGTGCCGGGACAGGGGGCAGTTATTCACCCCTCCACTTT,CASSAGTGGSYSPLHF
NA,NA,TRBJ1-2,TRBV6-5,TGTGCCAGCAAGGCAGCGAGAGCCTATGGCTACACCTTC,CASKAARAYGYTF
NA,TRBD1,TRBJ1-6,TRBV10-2,TGCGCCAGCAGTGAGCACCAAGGGACAGGGAATTCACCCCTCCACTTT,CASSEHQGTGNSPLHF
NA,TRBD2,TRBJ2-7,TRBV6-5,TGTGCCAGCAGTATCGGGACTAGCGGCTCCTACGAGCAGTACTTC,CASSIGTSGSYEQYF
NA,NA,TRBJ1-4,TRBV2,TGTGCCAGCAGGACTACAGCCGCAACTAATGAAAAACTGTTTTTT,CASRTTAATNEKLFF
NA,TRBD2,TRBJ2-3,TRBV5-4,TGTGCCAGCAGCCCCACGGCTAGCGGGGCTCTAACTGGCACAGATACGCAGTATTTT,CASSPTASGALTGTDTQYF
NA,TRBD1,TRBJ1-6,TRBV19,TGTGCCAGTAGGACAGGGACGGGGAATTCACCCCTCCACTTT,CASRTGTGNSPLHF
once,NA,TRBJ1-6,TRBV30,TGTGCCTGGAGTGTTGTACGAAGGAATTCACCCCTCCACTTT,CAWSVVRRNSPLHF
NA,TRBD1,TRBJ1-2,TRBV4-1,TGCGCCAGCAGCCAAGTGTCTAGGGGGCGCCCATGGGGCTACACCTTC,CASSQVSRGRPWGYTF